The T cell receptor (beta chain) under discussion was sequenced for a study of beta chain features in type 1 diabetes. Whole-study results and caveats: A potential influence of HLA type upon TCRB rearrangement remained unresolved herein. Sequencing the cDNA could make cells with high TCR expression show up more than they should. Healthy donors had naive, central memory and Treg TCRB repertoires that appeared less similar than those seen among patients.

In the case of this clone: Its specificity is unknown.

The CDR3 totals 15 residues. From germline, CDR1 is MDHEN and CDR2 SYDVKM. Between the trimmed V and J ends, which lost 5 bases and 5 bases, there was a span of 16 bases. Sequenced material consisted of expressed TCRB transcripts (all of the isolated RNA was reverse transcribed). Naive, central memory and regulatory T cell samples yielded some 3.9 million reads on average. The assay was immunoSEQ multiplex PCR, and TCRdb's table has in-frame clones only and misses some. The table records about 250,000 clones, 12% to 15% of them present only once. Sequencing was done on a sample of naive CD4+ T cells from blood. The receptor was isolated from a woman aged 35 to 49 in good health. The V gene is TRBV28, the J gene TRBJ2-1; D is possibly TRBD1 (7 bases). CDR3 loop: CASSPGQWRDNEQFF. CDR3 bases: TGTGCCAGCAGTCCGGGACAGTGGAGGGACAATGAGCAGTTCTTC.